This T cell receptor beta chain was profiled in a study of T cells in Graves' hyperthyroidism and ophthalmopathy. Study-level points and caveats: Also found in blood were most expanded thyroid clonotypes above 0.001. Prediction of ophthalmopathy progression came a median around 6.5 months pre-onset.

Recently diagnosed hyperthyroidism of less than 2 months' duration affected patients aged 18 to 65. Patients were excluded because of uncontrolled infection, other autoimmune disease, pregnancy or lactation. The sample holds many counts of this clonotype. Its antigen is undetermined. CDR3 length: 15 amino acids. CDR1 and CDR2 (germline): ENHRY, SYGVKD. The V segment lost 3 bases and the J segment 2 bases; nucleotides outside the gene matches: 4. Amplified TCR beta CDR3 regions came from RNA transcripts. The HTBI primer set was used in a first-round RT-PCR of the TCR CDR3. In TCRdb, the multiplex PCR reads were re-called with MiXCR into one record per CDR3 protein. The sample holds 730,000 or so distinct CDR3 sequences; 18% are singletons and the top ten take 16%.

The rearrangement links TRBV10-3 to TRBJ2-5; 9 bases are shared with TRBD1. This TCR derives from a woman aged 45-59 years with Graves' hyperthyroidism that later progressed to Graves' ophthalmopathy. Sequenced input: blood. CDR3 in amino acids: CAISDLGQGQETQYF. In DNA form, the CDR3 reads TGTGCCATCAGTGACTTGGGACAGGGACAAGAGACCCAGTACTTC.